Listed here are 20 T cell receptor beta chains from one sample, sequenced in a study of T cells in Graves' hyperthyroidism and ophthalmopathy. Amplification yielded TCR beta CDR3 regions, with RNA transcripts as the source. RT-PCR in the first round (using the HTBI primer set) targeted the TCR CDR3. TCRdb re-called the multiplex PCR reads through MiXCR, storing one row per CDR3 protein. The profile shows roughly 240,000 distinct CDR3 sequences, around 17% of them singletons. Sequencing was carried out using blood. The receptors were gathered from a woman younger than 35 with Graves' ophthalmopathy.

This clonotype was recorded at least ten times. The chain uses TRBV28 and TRBJ2-7; 8 bases are shared with TRBD1. V gave up 6 bases and J gave up 6 bases; unmatched junction bases: 4. The length of the CDR3 is 12 residues. Germline V CDR1 and CDR2: MDHEN, SYDVKM. CDR3 sequence reads: CASRVTGGEQYF. The CDR3 nucleotides read TGTGCCAGCAGAGTCACAGGGGGCGAGCAGTACTTC. The full variable domain, with the rest looked up from reference TRBV28 and TRBJ2-7, is DVKVTQSSRYLVKRTGEKVFLECVQDMDHENMFWYRQDPGLGLRLIYFSYDVKMKEKGDIPEGYSVSREKKERFSLILESASTNQTSMYLCASRVTGGEQYFGPGTRLTVT.

This clonotype was detected ten times or more. The rearrangement links TRBV28 to TRBJ2-7; TRBD2 is a possible D gene (6 bases). Germline V lookup: CDR1 MDHEN, CDR2 SYDVKM. The CDR3 spans 15 residues. V lost 5 bases and J lost 5, with 19 bases in between. The CDR3 protein is CASSPGGIVDHEQYF. The DNA for the CDR3 is TGTGCCAGCAGTCCCGGGGGAATAGTAGACCACGAGCAGTACTTC.

At least ten counts were recorded for this clonotype. This sequence joins TRBV19 and TRBJ2-3, with D unclear. CDR3 length: 15 amino acids. From germline, CDR1 is LNHDA and CDR2 SQIVND (reference sequence). V lost 6 bases and J 2 bases, leaving 15 bases between the germline ends. The CDR3 DNA reads TGTGCCAGTAGGAAGTCCGGACCAAACACAGATACGCAGTATTTT. This codes for CASRKSGPNTDTQYF.

This clonotype appeared many times. The chain couples TRBV4-1 to TRBJ2-5; 9 bases match TRBD2. The CDR3 is made up of 15 amino acids. Germline V CDR1 and CDR2: MGHRA, YSYEKL. V was clipped by 1 base and J by 5 bases; unmatched bases: 5. CDR3 sequence: CASSQGAGGPETQYF. In nucleotides, the CDR3 is TGCGCCAGCAGCCAAGGGGCGGGGGGGCCCGAGACCCAGTACTTC.

Many counts were recorded for this clonotype. The V call is TRBV20-1, the J call TRBJ1-1, with a tentative D call TRBD1 (6 bases). CDR1 is DFQATT and CDR2 is SNEGSKA in the germline V gene (reference sequence). There are 13 residues in the CDR3. Trimming took off 3 bases at V and 0 bases at J, with 8 bases between the two ends. The CDR3 DNA reads as TGCAGTGCTAGGGGGACACTGAACACTGAAGCTTTCTTT. It codes for CSARGTLNTEAFF.

Details on this clonotype: This may come from a read error, since a much larger clone is one base off. The missing conserved phenylalanine or tryptophan at the end of this CDR3 makes a read error likely. The rearrangement uses TRBV2 and TRBJ2-7; TRBD2 is a possible D gene (5 bases). The CDR3 extends over 13 amino acids. The germline CDR1 and CDR2 sequences are SNHLY and FYNNEI. In DNA, the CDR3 is TGTGCCACCAGTGAACCGGGGTCCTACGAGCAGTACTCC. Protein: CATSEPGSYEQYS.

This clonotype appeared many times. The chain uses TRBV6-2 or TRBV6-3 and TRBJ2-7; 9 positions agree with TRBD1. CDR3 size: 15 residues. Germline V gives CDR1 MNHEY, CDR2 SVGEGT. With 4 bases clipped from V and 5 bases from J, the junction kept 9 bases outside the gene matches. The DNA for the CDR3 is TGTGCCAGCAGTTCGTGGGGACAGGGAGTTCACGAGCAGTACTTC. Its protein is CASSSWGQGVHEQYF.

This clonotype was detected a few times. The chain combines TRBV27 with TRBJ1-6, with D uncertain. Looked up from germline, CDR1 is MNHEY and CDR2 is SMNVEV (reference sequence). There are 16 residues in the CDR3. The V gene lost 7 bases and the J gene lost 3 bases, with 16 bases spanning the gap. Written as DNA, the CDR3 is TGTGCCAGCACCCCCACAGTTTCACTCTATAATTCACCCCTCCACTTT. This encodes CASTPTVSLYNSPLHF.

This clonotype was observed a few times. A much larger clonotype is one base distant, so this may be a read error. The V call is TRBV5-1, the J call TRBJ1-2, with D possibly matching TRBD1 (6 bases). The CDR3 spans 15 residues. V was trimmed by 3 bases and J by 7 bases, leaving 19 bases between them. Germline V gives CDR1 SGHRS, CDR2 YFSETQ. CDR3 loop: CASSSKQGRGGGYTF. The CDR3 region has the DNA TGCGCCAGCAGCTCGAAACAGGGACGGGGTGGTGGCTACACCTTC. The entire variable domain, with the rest obtained from reference TRBV5-1 and TRBJ1-2, is as follows: KAGVTQTPRYLIKTRGQQVTLSCSPISGHRSVSWYQQTPGQGLQFLFEYFSETQRNKGNFPGRFSGRQFSNSRSEMNVSTLELGDSALYLCASSSKQGRGGGYTFGSGTRLTVV.

This clonotype has a handful of counts. V and J are TRBV4-1 and TRBJ1-2, with 9 bases that match TRBD1. From germline, CDR1 is MGHRA and CDR2 YSYEKL. The CDR3 contains 14 residues. The V and J ends lost 2 bases and 8 bases, in that order; junction bases with no gene match: 6. The CDR3 reads CASSQPADRGGYTF. CDR3 DNA: TGCGCCAGCAGCCAACCTGCGGACAGGGGAGGCTACACCTTC.

This clonotype appeared many times. The chain is built from TRBV6-2 or TRBV6-3 and TRBJ1-5, with D perhaps TRBD1 (5 bases). The V end lost 6 bases, the J end lost 5 bases, and 14 bases lay between the germline ends. The CDR3 length is 14 residues. CDR1 MNHEY and CDR2 SVGEGT come from the germline V gene. This chain's CDR3 is CASRRDGPYQPQHF. The DNA for the CDR3 is TGTGCCAGCAGACGGGACGGACCATATCAGCCCCAGCATTTT.

In this sample, this clonotype turned up many times. The chain is built from TRBV7-3 and TRBJ2-3; D tentatively reads TRBD1 or TRBD2 (5 bases each). CDR1 is SGHTA, CDR2 FQGTGA, per germline. The germline V and J ends were trimmed by 1 base and 3 bases, with 17 bases remaining between them. The CDR3 is made up of 17 amino acids. The CDR3 DNA sequence: TGTGCCAGCAGCTTAAAGGGGCCTCCCGAGGGTACAGATACGCAGTATTTT. This codes for CASSLKGPPEGTDTQYF.

For this clonotype: A much larger clone is a single base away; this may be a read error. Because it lacks the conserved phenylalanine or tryptophan at the end, this CDR3 is likely a read error. The rearrangement links TRBV19 to TRBJ1-1; D call uncertain. The CDR3 covers 14 residues. Trimming removed 6 bases at V and 1 base at J, with 12 bases between. Germline CDR1 LNHDA, CDR2 SQIVND (reference sequence). In nucleotides, the CDR3 is TGTGCCAGTAGAAGCGGTAGCTCGAACACTGAAGCTTTCCTT. Its protein product is CASRSGSSNTEAFL.

This clonotype was detected only a few times. A much larger clone sits a single nucleotide away, making a read error possible. The V call is TRBV7-2, the J call TRBJ1-2; D is undetermined. Per germline, CDR1 SGHTA and CDR2 FQGNSA. CDR3 length: 14 amino acids. The CDR3 region is CASSLDAVNYGCTF. DNA of the CDR3: TGTGCCAGCAGCTTAGATGCAGTTAACTATGGCTGCACCTTC.

As to this clonotype: One base away lies a much larger clone, so this may be a sequencing read error. The V call is TRBV7-3, the J call TRBJ2-2; 7 positions agree with TRBD2. The ends lost 1 base at V and 6 bases at J; junction bases unmatched: 8. CDR1 and CDR2 from the germline V gene are SGHTA and FQGTGA. The CDR3 length is 16 residues. The CDR3 spells CASSLMGGRNAGELFF. The CDR3, as DNA: TGTGCCAGCAGCTTAATGGGCGGGAGAAACGCCGGGGAGCTGTTTTTT.

This clonotype was recorded many times. V and J are TRBV18 and TRBJ1-5, with D maybe TRBD1 (5 bases). Germline V gene lookup returns CDR1 KGHSH and CDR2 LQKENI. V lost 5 bases, J lost 3 bases, and 11 bases lay in between. This CDR3 spans 14 amino acids. CDR3 bases: TGTGCCAGCTCAGGGACCGGCCTCAATCAGCCCCAGCATTTT. This translates into CASSGTGLNQPQHF.

With regard to this clonotype: A read error is possible here, since a much larger clone lies one base away. V is TRBV2 and J is TRBJ2-2; D gene uncertain. Germline V gene sequence: CDR1 SNHLY, CDR2 FYNNEI. Deletions cut 6 bases from V and 4 bases from J, with 18 bases between. This CDR3 spans 16 amino acids. The CDR3 reads CASSLSGRRVTGELFF. CDR3 sequence (DNA): TGTGCCAGCAGCCTATCCGGGCGGCGAGTCACCGGGGAGCTGTTTTTT.

This clonotype has a count of ten or more. J is TRBJ1-1 and V is TRBV27, with 7 positions matching TRBD1. The CDR3 contains 14 residues. J gave up 4 bases and V 5 bases, and 7 bases lay outside the gene matches. Germline loops: CDR1 MNHEY, CDR2 SMNVEV (reference sequence). Here the CDR3 reads CASSLKGAVTEAFF. As DNA, the CDR3 is TGTGCCAGCAGTCTTAAGGGGGCGGTCACTGAAGCTTTCTTT.

This clonotype was found a few times. The chain carries TRBV13 and TRBJ1-6, with D hard to call. Germline V gene data show CDR1 as PRHDT and CDR2 as FYEKMQ (reference sequence). V was shortened by 0 bases and J by 6 bases, with 18 bases between the two germline ends. The CDR3 consists of 18 residues. CDR3 residues: CASSLGFMERSANSPLHF. CDR3 DNA: TGTGCCAGCAGCTTAGGGTTTATGGAAAGATCTGCTAATTCACCCCTCCACTTT. The whole variable domain, filled in from reference TRBV13 and TRBJ1-6, reads AAGVIQSPRHLIKEKRETATLKCYPIPRHDTVYWYQQGPGQDPQFLISFYEKMQSDKGSIPDRFSAQQFSDYHSELNMSSLELGDSALYFCASSLGFMERSANSPLHFGNGTRLTVT.

This clonotype was seen many times. The CDR3 loop reads CASSYFRGGWKNTEAFF. CDR3 DNA: TGTGCCAGCAGTTACTTTCGGGGGGGATGGAAGAACACTGAAGCTTTCTTT. This chain joins TRBV6-2 or TRBV6-3 and TRBJ1-1, with a possible D match to TRBD1 (5 bases). This CDR3 has 17 residues. From germline, CDR1 is MNHEY and CDR2 SVGEGT. Trimming removed 1 base from V and 1 base from J, with 16 bases in between.